The 15 T cell receptor beta chains below come from one sample, sequenced in a study of T cell changes during pregnancy in multiple sclerosis. The assay was immunoSEQ multiplex PCR, and TCRdb's table has in-frame clones only and misses some. This table holds some 81,000 clones, roughly 91% found once. Sequencing was performed on peripheral blood, taken after pregnancy. These receptors came from a female donor in good health, enrolled as a control in a pregnancy study.

CDR3 region: CASSPGTSGDFTDTQYF. The CDR3 DNA is TGCGCCAGCAGCCCCGGGACTAGCGGGGATTTCACAGATACGCAGTATTTT. V and J are TRBV5-1 and TRBJ2-3, with 13 bases matching TRBD2. The CDR3 has 17 amino acids. Germline V gene sequence: CDR1 SGHRS, CDR2 YFSETQ. V gave up 4 bases and J gave up 2 bases; unmatched junction bases: 7.

For the CDR3, the DNA is TGTGCCAGCAGCTTCCAGGGTTCCCAAGAGACCCAGTACTTC. Translation: CASSFQGSQETQYF. The chain has TRBV7-2 and TRBJ2-5, with D perhaps TRBD1 (5 bases). This CDR3 is 14 amino acids long. Trimming removed 3 bases at V and 1 base at J, with 9 bases between. Germline V gene data show CDR1 as SGHTA and CDR2 as FQGNSA.

The chain links TRBV19 to TRBJ2-3; no firm D call. This CDR3 has 16 amino acids. Looked up from germline, CDR1 is LNHDA and CDR2 is SQIVND (reference sequence). Trimming took 4 bases from V and 2 from J, leaving 16 bases between them. CDR3 coding DNA: TGTGCCAGTAGTACAGGTACAACGAGAACCACAGATACGCAGTATTTT. This gives the protein CASSTGTTRTTDTQYF.

In this sample, this clone turned up a few times. The chain is built from TRBV6-6 and TRBJ2-7, with D maybe TRBD2 (6 bases). The CDR3 runs to 14 residues. The germline V gene has CDR1 MNHNY and CDR2 SVGAGI (reference sequence). The germline V and J ends were trimmed by 4 bases and 3 bases, with 13 bases remaining between them. DNA for the CDR3: TGTGCCAGCAGTTTCCCGACTAGATACTACGAGCAGTACTTC. It codes for CASSFPTRYYEQYF.

Only one count was recorded for this clone. V usage is TRBV7-2 and J usage is TRBJ2-5; D not certain. This CDR3 region has 14 residues. The V gene lost 1 base and the J gene lost 4 bases, with 10 bases spanning the gap. Germline-derived CDR1 and CDR2 are SGHTA and FQGNSA. Here the CDR3 DNA reads TGTGCCAGCAGCTTAGGCGATCCCCGAGAGACCCAGTACTTC. This encodes CASSLGDPRETQYF. The full variable domain, completed using reference TRBV7-2 and TRBJ2-5, is GAGVSQSPSNKVTEKGKDVELRCDPISGHTALYWYRQSLGQGLEFLIYFQGNSAPDKSGLPSDRFSAERTGGSVSTLTIQRTQQEDSAVYLCASSLGDPRETQYFGPGTRLLVL.

The chain recombines TRBV18 with TRBJ2-6; TRBD1 matches at 9 bases. V was clipped by 6 bases and J by 4 bases; unmatched bases: 7. CDR3 length: 16 amino acids. CDR1 KGHSH and CDR2 LQKENI come from the germline V gene. CDR3 nucleotide sequence: TGTGCCAGCTCGTACACAGGGGGCCCCGGGGCCAACGTCCTGACTTTC. This gives the protein CASSYTGGPGANVLTF.

The chain couples TRBV19 to TRBJ1-1, with TRBD1 matching 7 bases. CDR3 length: 13 amino acids. Germline V lookup: CDR1 LNHDA, CDR2 SQIVND (reference sequence). V trimming: 8 bases; J trimming: 4 bases; junction bases outside the gene matches: 7. The CDR3: CASGVGGSTEAFF. Here the CDR3 DNA reads TGTGCCAGTGGTGTAGGGGGCTCCACTGAAGCTTTCTTT. Filled out from reference TRBV19 and TRBJ1-1, the complete variable domain reads DGGITQSPKYLFRKEGQNVTLSCEQNLNHDAMYWYRQDPGQGLRLIYYSQIVNDFQKGDIAEGYSVSREKKESFPLTVTSAQKNPTAFYLCASGVGGSTEAFFGQGTRLTVV.

The V gene is TRBV4-1, the J gene TRBJ2-7; 10 bases are shared with TRBD1. Germline V lookup: CDR1 MGHRA, CDR2 YSYEKL. This CDR3 spans 15 amino acids. V lost 4 bases, J lost 0 bases, and 3 bases stayed unmatched. This chain's CDR3 is CASSPGQGVSYEQYF. CDR3 nucleotides: TGCGCCAGCAGCCCTGGACAGGGGGTCTCCTACGAGCAGTACTTC.

The chain is built from TRBV7-9 and TRBJ2-7; perhaps TRBD2 as D (6 bases). This CDR3 contains 12 residues. Germline lookup yields CDR1 SEHNR and CDR2 FQNEAQ (reference sequence). V was shortened by 4 bases and J by 13 bases, with 17 bases between the two germline ends. CDR3 protein: CASSSSASGDYF. CDR3 nucleotide sequence: TGTGCCAGCAGCTCATCAGCGTCGGGAGATTACTTC.

This clone came up once. CDR3 bases: TGTGCCAGCAGCAAACAGGGGGCTGGGACAAGCAATCAGCCCCAGCATTTT. Residues: CASSKQGAGTSNQPQHF. The V call is TRBV7-2, the J call TRBJ1-5, with 9 bases lining up with TRBD1. The J segment lost 1 base and the V segment lost 5 bases, leaving 9 bases of the junction unmatched. CDR1 and CDR2 (germline): SGHTA, FQGNSA. This CDR3 is 17 amino acids long. Full variable domain (remainder filled in from reference TRBV7-2 and TRBJ1-5): GAGVSQSPSNKVTEKGKDVELRCDPISGHTALYWYRQSLGQGLEFLIYFQGNSAPDKSGLPSDRFSAERTGGSVSTLTIQRTQQEDSAVYLCASSKQGAGTSNQPQHFGDGTRLSIL.

The chain carries TRBV29-1 and TRBJ2-7; D ambiguous. The CDR3 contains 12 residues. V lost 5 bases to trimming and J lost 4 bases, with 12 bases between them. Germline V gene data show CDR1 as SQVTM and CDR2 as ANQGSEA. In nucleotides, the CDR3 is TGCAGCGTTACCCTAGGTCCATACGAGCAGTACTTC. Translating it yields CSVTLGPYEQYF.

The count of this clone is one. CDR3 coding DNA: TGTGCCAGCAGTGTGGGCCAGTACGAGCAGTACTTC. This sequence encodes CASSVGQYEQYF. This chain connects TRBV6-5 to TRBJ2-7; no firm D call. Trimming shortened V by 5 bases and J by 4 bases, and 9 bases separated the two germline ends. The CDR3 length is 12 residues. The germline gives CDR1 MNHEY, CDR2 SVGAGI.

The chain employs TRBV28 and TRBJ2-2, with D possibly matching TRBD2 (5 bases). Trimming shortened V by 5 bases and J by 3 bases, and 13 bases separated the two germline ends. The CDR3 spans 15 residues. Germline V CDR1 and CDR2: MDHEN, SYDVKM. DNA of the CDR3: TGTGCCAGCAGTCCTATCGGAGGATACACCGGGGAGCTGTTTTTT. Its translation is CASSPIGGYTGELFF.

V is TRBV5-8 and J is TRBJ2-3; 7 nucleotides line up with TRBD2. The V gene's germline CDR1 is SGHTS and CDR2 YDEGEE. V trimming: 6 bases; J trimming: 3 bases; junction bases outside the gene matches: 7. The CDR3 contains 14 residues. The CDR3 region has the DNA TGTGCCAGCATGGTGCGGGGAGGGACAGATACGCAGTATTTT. It encodes CASMVRGGTDTQYF.

The chain is built from TRBV7-2 and TRBJ1-1; tentatively, D is TRBD1 (6 bases). V dropped 6 bases and J dropped 2 bases, with 10 bases sitting between them. Germline V gives CDR1 SGHTA, CDR2 FQGNSA. This CDR3 is 13 amino acids long. The CDR3 DNA sequence: TGTGCCAGCAGAACGGACAGCAACACTGAAGCTTTCTTT. Protein sequence: CASRTDSNTEAFF.